This is a list of T cell receptor beta chains from one sample in a study of pediatric ulcerative colitis. Measured with immunoSEQ multiplex PCR; TCRdb has only the in-frame clones, and not every one. The profile covers about 35,000 clones, with about 81% appearing a single time and around 0.96% taken by the ten largest. Sequences were obtained from gut tissue. Receptor source: a boy between 5 and 17 years old with mild ulcerative colitis. The CDR3 runs from the conserved cysteine through the conserved F or W. Each record gives: V gene, D gene, clone size, J gene, CDR3 protein, CDR3 DNA. D genes are given only for firm matches. Expanded clones are given a class, and other clones once, few, many or no size at all.

TRBV27	NA	NA	TRBJ2-3	CASSLRVDRTDTQYF	TGTGCCAGCAGTCTCAGGGTGGATCGCACAGATACGCAGTATTTT
TRBV14	NA	NA	TRBJ2-5	CASSQDVGQETQYF	TGTGCCAGCAGCCAAGATGTGGGCCAAGAGACCCAGTACTTC
TRBV6-6	NA	NA	TRBJ1-5	CASSYGDQPQHF	TGTGCCAGCAGTTACGGAGACCAGCCCCAGCATTTT
TRBV4-1	NA	NA	TRBJ1-3	CASSQEGTPLGTIYF	TGCGCCAGCAGCCAAGAGGGGACCCCCTTAGGGACCATATATTTT
TRBV6-1	NA	NA	TRBJ1-5	CASSAGGNQPQHF	TGTGCCAGCAGTGCAGGGGGCAATCAGCCCCAGCATTTT
TRBV6-5	TRBD2	NA	TRBJ2-7	CASRIAGNYEQYF	TGTGCCAGCAGAATAGCGGGGAACTACGAGCAGTACTTC
TRBV5-1	TRBD2	once	TRBJ2-3	CASSPGTSGGQTDTQYF	TGCGCCAGCAGCCCGGGGACTAGCGGGGGGCAGACAGATACGCAGTATTTT
TRBV7-8	NA	once	TRBJ2-5	CASSFPQETQYF	TGTGCCAGCAGCTTCCCCCAAGAGACCCAGTACTTC
TRBV30	NA	NA	TRBJ1-2	CAWSRGDGYTF	TGTGCCTGGAGTCGGGGGGATGGCTACACCTTC
TRBV6-5	NA	NA	TRBJ2-5	CASSYSLDIKAWYF	TGTGCCAGCAGTTACTCCTTGGACATCAAGGCGTGGTACTTC
TRBV5-6	NA	once	TRBJ2-5	CASSLSITGGWETQYF	TGTGCCAGCAGCTTGTCCATCACGGGGGGCTGGGAGACCCAGTACTTC
TRBV6-1	TRBD1	few	TRBJ1-1	CASSVDRGLFTEAFF	TGTGCCAGCAGTGTTGACAGGGGGCTGTTCACTGAAGCTTTCTTT
TRBV2	TRBD1	once	TRBJ1-5	CASSPDREQPQHF	TGTGCCAGCAGTCCGGACAGGGAACAGCCCCAGCATTTT
TRBV27	NA	NA	TRBJ2-6	CASSRPSPSSGANVLTF	TGTGCCAGCAGCCGCCCGTCTCCTAGCTCTGGGGCCAACGTCCTGACTTTC
TRBV9	NA	NA	TRBJ2-3	CASSVVAARTDTQYF	TGTGCCAGCAGCGTAGTTGCCGCCAGGACAGATACGCAGTATTTT
TRBV7-9	NA	once	TRBJ1-1	CASSLDRGASAFF	TGTGCCAGCAGCTTAGACCGGGGGGCCTCAGCTTTCTTT
TRBV7-2	NA	NA	TRBJ2-2	CASSLRWAGELFF	TGTGCCAGCAGCTTACGGTGGGCCGGGGAGCTGTTTTTT
TRBV2	NA	few	TRBJ2-7	CASSGPHQYEQYF	TGTGCCAGCAGTGGCCCACACCAATACGAGCAGTACTTC
TRBV5-3	NA	NA	TRBJ1-5	CARSGNNAGYSNQPQHF	TGTGCCAGAAGCGGGAATAACGCAGGGTATAGCAATCAGCCCCAGCATTTT
TRBV7-2	NA	NA	TRBJ2-5	CASSLPPGRQETQYF	TGTGCCAGCAGCTTACCACCGGGAAGACAAGAGACCCAGTACTTC
TRBV5-6	NA	NA	TRBJ2-7	CASSLRYEQYF	TGTGCCAGCAGCTTGAGGTACGAGCAGTACTTC
TRBV4-2	NA	NA	TRBJ1-1	CASSQAPGGFTEAFF	TGTGCCAGCAGCCAAGCACCGGGGGGGTTCACTGAAGCTTTCTTT
TRBV12-5	TRBD1	few	TRBJ1-1	CASAPTAGQGYTEAFF	TGTGCTAGTGCCCCCACAGCCGGACAGGGGTACACTGAAGCTTTCTTT
TRBV5-1	NA	NA	TRBJ2-1	CASSLVVHNNEQFF	TGCGCCAGCAGCTTGGTCGTCCACAACAATGAGCAGTTCTTC
TRBV6-1	NA	NA	TRBJ1-5	CASSGQRTNQPQHF	TGTGCCAGCAGTGGACAGCGTACCAATCAGCCCCAGCATTTT
TRBV7-6	NA	NA	TRBJ1-3	CASSSWRVESGNTIYF	TGTGCCAGCAGCTCCTGGAGGGTGGAATCTGGAAACACCATATATTTT
TRBV6-1	NA	NA	TRBJ1-4	CASRKDLNEKLFF	TGTGCCAGCAGGAAGGACCTTAATGAAAAACTGTTTTTT
TRBV2	TRBD1	NA	TRBJ1-6	CASSVGDRGGSPLHF	TGTGCCAGCAGTGTAGGGGACAGGGGAGGTTCACCCCTCCACTTT
TRBV4-1	TRBD2	few	TRBJ2-1	CASSPAGGYNEQFF	TGCGCCAGCAGCCCAGCGGGGGGATACAATGAGCAGTTCTTC
TRBV5-5	TRBD2	NA	TRBJ2-3	CASSRDYRVPGTDTQYF	TGTGCCAGCAGTCGGGACTACCGAGTCCCGGGCACAGATACGCAGTATTTT
TRBV5-6	NA	NA	TRBJ1-1	CASSSITSAGKGAFF	TGTGCCAGCAGCTCAATCACCTCGGCAGGGAAGGGAGCTTTCTTT
TRBV7-2	TRBD1	NA	TRBJ1-1	CASSRGPNTEAFF	TGTGCCAGCAGCAGGGGGCCCAACACTGAAGCTTTCTTT
TRBV5-6	TRBD2	NA	TRBJ2-7	CASSWGPAGGMLEQYF	TGTGCCAGCAGCTGGGGCCCAGCGGGGGGTATGCTCGAGCAGTACTTC
TRBV7-6	TRBD2	NA	TRBJ2-5	CASSFGGGTQYF	TGTGCCAGCAGCTTCGGCGGGGGGACCCAGTACTTC
TRBV18	NA	once	TRBJ1-3	CASPVPLVSRAGLACGNTIYF	TGTGCCAGCCCAGTCCCACTGGTGAGCAGGGCCGGGCTGGCGTGTGGAAACACCATATATTTT
TRBV7-7	NA	NA	TRBJ2-1	CASSLKVGLPYNEQFF	TGTGCTAGCAGCTTAAAAGTGGGACTCCCATACAATGAGCAGTTCTTC
TRBV28	NA	NA	TRBJ1-5	CASSLISPVQPQHF	TGTGCCAGCAGTTTAATCTCCCCTGTTCAGCCCCAGCATTTT
TRBV4-1	NA	NA	TRBJ2-7	CASSYGHSYEQYF	TGCGCCAGCAGCTACGGACATTCCTACGAGCAGTACTTC
TRBV13	TRBD1	NA	TRBJ1-1	CASSLEGGTGLGTEAFF	TGTGCCAGCAGCTTAGAGGGCGGGACAGGGCTGGGCACTGAAGCTTTCTTT
TRBV27	TRBD1	NA	TRBJ1-1	CASSAWDRETEAFF	TGTGCCAGCAGTGCCTGGGACAGGGAAACTGAAGCTTTCTTT